This section outlines one T cell receptor beta chain sequence together with its context. The trim removed 4 bases at V and 5 bases at J, leaving 14 bases unmatched. From germline, CDR1 is SGHNT and CDR2 YYREEE (reference sequence). This CDR3 region has 17 residues. The record originates from a study of blood T cell repertoires in COVID-19. Looking at the study overall: What the recovered Cohort 3 donors had was two negative PCRs, clearance, or symptom resolution. Both acute and convalescent COVID-19 samples were obtained from the United States, Italy and Spain. Sample material is recorded as cDNA or gDNA derived from T cells, B-cell-depleted T cells, or PBMCs.

As handled by the study authors: Estimation of nucleated cell counts was performed using reference gene primer amplification. Using immunoSEQ multiplex PCR, the repertoire was profiled, and TCRdb retains in-frame clones only, with some absent. V and J calls and clone size come straight from that table; D and trimming were deduced from the DNA. The repertoire holds about 400,000 clones, about 90% seen once, with roughly 1.9% in the top ten. Sequencing was carried out using PBMCs or T cells enriched from blood (not recorded which). The chain combines TRBV5-4 with TRBJ2-1; 8 nucleotides agree with TRBD2. This clonotype was obtained from a man aged 35 to 55 in a cohort exposed to, infected with or recovered from COVID-19 (not recorded which). Here the CDR3 DNA reads TGTGCCAGCAGCCCGCCCTGGGCCAGCGGGAGACACAATGAGCAGTTCTTC. Protein product: CASSPPWASGRHNEQFF.